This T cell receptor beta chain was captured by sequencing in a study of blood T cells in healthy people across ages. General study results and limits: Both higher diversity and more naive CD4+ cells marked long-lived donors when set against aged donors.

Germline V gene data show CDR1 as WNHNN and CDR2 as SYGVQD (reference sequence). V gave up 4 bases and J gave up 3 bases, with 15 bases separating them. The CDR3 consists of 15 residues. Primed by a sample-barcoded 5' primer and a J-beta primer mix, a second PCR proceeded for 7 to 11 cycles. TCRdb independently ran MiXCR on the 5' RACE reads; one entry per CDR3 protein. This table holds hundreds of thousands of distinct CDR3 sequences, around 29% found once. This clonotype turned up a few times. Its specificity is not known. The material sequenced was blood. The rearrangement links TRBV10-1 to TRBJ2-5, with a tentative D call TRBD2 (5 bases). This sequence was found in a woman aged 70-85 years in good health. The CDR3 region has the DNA TGCGCCAGCAGTGCGAGCGGAGTCCCTAAAGAGACCCAGTACTTC. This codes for CASSASGVPKETQYF.